These 23 T cell receptor beta chains were all obtained from the same sample, sequenced in a study of T cell changes during pregnancy in multiple sclerosis (dated by TCRdb to about 2019). Libraries were built with the immunoSEQ multiplex PCR assay. This immuneACCESS table, as held by TCRdb, lists in-frame sequences with V and J called but not all clones. Of the missing ones, under half trace to an unresolved V gene in checked studies; the others have no known cause. Across this sample there are 14,000 to 15,000 clones, with about 86% seen only once. Together, the top ten hold under 20% of the sample. This sample comprised CD8+ T cells from peripheral blood mononuclear cells, obtained in the first trimester of pregnancy. These receptors were obtained from a female donor with multiple sclerosis, enrolled in a pregnancy study.

The gene calls are TRBV18 and TRBJ2-5; tentatively, D is TRBD2 (5 bases). From germline, CDR1 is KGHSH and CDR2 LQKENI. This CDR3 comprises 13 residues. V was clipped by 1 base and J by 2 bases, with 5 bases between them. DNA for the CDR3: TGTGCCAGCTCACCACGGGAGCAAGAGACCCAGTACTTC. It codes for CASSPREQETQYF.

J is TRBJ1-4 and V is TRBV28; TRBD1 is a possible D gene (6 bases). Germline V gene lookup returns CDR1 MDHEN and CDR2 SYDVKM. The CDR3 extends over 15 amino acids. V was cut by 4 bases and J by 2 bases, with 11 bases left in between. In DNA, the CDR3 is TGTGCCAGCAGTTACAGGGCTGGGACTAATGAAAAACTGTTTTTT. This sequence encodes CASSYRAGTNEKLFF. The complete variable domain, with remaining parts taken from reference TRBV28 and TRBJ1-4, reads DVKVTQSSRYLVKRTGEKVFLECVQDMDHENMFWYRQDPGLGLRLIYFSYDVKMKEKGDIPEGYSVSREKKERFSLILESASTNQTSMYLCASSYRAGTNEKLFFGSGTQLSVL.

The chain has TRBV6-1 and TRBJ2-1; 7 bases match TRBD1. CDR1 is MNHNS and CDR2 is SASEGT in the germline V gene. The V and J ends lost 7 bases and 2 bases, in that order; junction bases with no gene match: 8. The CDR3 consists of 15 residues. Here the CDR3 reads CASTSEGAAYNEQFF. In DNA, the CDR3 is TGTGCCAGCACCAGCGAGGGGGCCGCCTACAATGAGCAGTTCTTC.

This clone has only a few counts. This chain uses TRBV5-5 with TRBJ1-3, with 11 bases fitting TRBD1. V dropped 4 bases and J dropped 0; count of bases not matched to a gene: 0. The CDR3 spans 15 residues. Germline-derived CDR1 and CDR2 are SGHKS and YYEKEE (reference sequence). The CDR3 reads CASSGQGASGNTIYF. CDR3 coding DNA: TGTGCCAGCAGCGGACAGGGGGCCTCTGGAAACACCATATATTTT. The full variable domain, in which reference TRBV5-5 and TRBJ1-3 provide the parts outside the CDR3, is DAGVTQSPTHLIKTRGQQVTLRCSPISGHKSVSWYQQVLGQGPQFIFQYYEKEERGRGNFPDRFSARQFPNYSSELNVNALLLGDSALYLCASSGQGASGNTIYFGEGSWLTVV.

The sample holds a few counts of this clone. This chain connects TRBV9 to TRBJ1-2; the match to TRBD1 covers 8 bases. The length of the CDR3 is 16 residues. V lost 1 base, J lost 6 bases, and 11 bases stayed unmatched. Germline V gene sequence: CDR1 SGDLS, CDR2 YYNGEE. The CDR3 loop reads CASSVSRTGSMNGYTF. The CDR3 nucleotides read TGTGCCAGCAGCGTATCCCGGACAGGGAGCATGAATGGCTACACCTTC.

J is TRBJ2-7 and V is TRBV27; perhaps TRBD1 as D (6 bases). The CDR3 consists of 16 residues. Trimming removed 2 bases at V and 5 bases at J, with 19 bases between. The germline gives CDR1 MNHEY, CDR2 SMNVEV (reference sequence). CDR3 sequence reads: CASSLEGTFLVDEQYF. The CDR3 region has the DNA TGTGCCAGCAGTTTAGAGGGGACATTCCTCGTCGACGAGCAGTACTTC.

This chain connects TRBV9 to TRBJ2-5; TRBD2 might be the D (5 bases). The CDR3 runs to 13 residues. Germline CDR1 and CDR2: SGDLS and YYNGEE. V was shortened by 2 bases and J by 1 base, with 6 bases between the two germline ends. CDR3 in amino acids: CASSVGGQETQYF. CDR3 coding DNA: TGTGCCAGCAGCGTCGGAGGCCAAGAGACCCAGTACTTC.

The chain employs TRBV7-2 and TRBJ2-5; 10 bases align to TRBD1. The CDR3 loop spans 16 amino acids. Germline CDR1 is SGHTA and CDR2 is FQGNSA. After removal of 2 bases from V and 2 bases from J, the junction contained 5 bases not matched to a gene. CDR3 loop: CASSLWGQGLQETQYF. The CDR3 bases are TGTGCCAGCAGCTTATGGGGACAGGGGTTACAAGAGACCCAGTACTTC.

The gene calls are TRBV6-9 and TRBJ1-2, with a tentative D call TRBD1 (6 bases). This CDR3 is 15 amino acids long. V was cut by 6 bases and J by 4 bases, with 18 bases left in between. In germline, CDR1 is MNHGY, CDR2 SVAAGI. The CDR3 region has the DNA TGTGCCAGCAGCGACGAGACAGGCAACAGCTATGGCTACACCTTC. Protein sequence: CASSDETGNSYGYTF.

The chain couples TRBV4-1 to TRBJ2-7, with a possible D match to TRBD2 (6 bases). The CDR3 runs to 15 residues. The germline CDR1 and CDR2 sequences are MGHRA and YSYEKL. Trimming took 1 base from V and 0 from J, leaving 10 bases between them. The CDR3 protein is CASSQGGASSYEQYF. The CDR3 nucleotides read TGCGCCAGCAGCCAAGGCGGGGCTAGCTCCTACGAGCAGTACTTC.

This clone came up once. The chain combines TRBV27 with TRBJ2-7; TRBD1 is a possible D gene (5 bases). Trimming removed 0 bases from V and 1 base from J, with 13 bases in between. The CDR3 is 16 amino acids. Germline CDR1 reads MNHEY; CDR2 reads SMNVEV (reference sequence). The CDR3 is CASSLSWAGQSYEQYF. The DNA for the CDR3 is TGTGCCAGCAGTTTATCGTGGGCAGGGCAATCCTACGAGCAGTACTTC.

The chain carries TRBV13 and TRBJ2-1; 10 bases match TRBD1. CDR3 size: 16 residues. The ends lost 4 bases at V and 6 bases at J; junction bases unmatched: 9. Germline V lookup: CDR1 PRHDT, CDR2 FYEKMQ (reference sequence). CDR3 region: CASSSTGTGAVNEQFF. In DNA, the CDR3 is TGTGCCAGCAGCTCGACCGGGACAGGGGCGGTCAATGAGCAGTTCTTC. The complete variable domain, with remaining parts taken from reference TRBV13 and TRBJ2-1, reads AAGVIQSPRHLIKEKRETATLKCYPIPRHDTVYWYQQGPGQDPQFLISFYEKMQSDKGSIPDRFSAQQFSDYHSELNMSSLELGDSALYFCASSSTGTGAVNEQFFGPGTRLTVL.

This clone was recorded only once. This chain uses TRBV27 with TRBJ2-2; 8 bases map to TRBD2. V shed 6 bases, J shed 5 bases, and the junction held 5 bases outside the gene matches. CDR3 length: 14 amino acids. Germline CDR1 and CDR2: MNHEY and SMNVEV (reference sequence). The CDR3 loop reads CASRERGFTGELFF. The CDR3, as DNA: TGTGCCAGCAGGGAGCGGGGGTTTACCGGGGAGCTGTTTTTT.

This sequence joins TRBV6-1 and TRBJ1-3, with TRBD1 matching over 8 bases. V was clipped by 6 bases and J by 8 bases; unmatched bases: 9. Per the germline V gene, CDR1 is MNHNS and CDR2 is SASEGT. This CDR3 spans 14 amino acids. CDR3 residues: CASSLGQGMDTIYF. The CDR3 nucleotides are TGTGCCAGCAGCCTTGGACAGGGCATGGACACCATATATTTT.

V usage is TRBV19 and J usage is TRBJ1-6; no firm D call. Per the germline V gene, CDR1 is LNHDA and CDR2 is SQIVND (reference sequence). The V end lost 3 bases, the J end lost 7 bases, and 7 bases lay between the germline ends. The CDR3 consists of 13 residues. The CDR3 sequence: CASSMSGNSPLHF. CDR3 DNA: TGTGCCAGTAGTATGTCGGGGAATTCACCCCTCCACTTT.

This clone was observed a single time. J is TRBJ2-3 and V is TRBV4-2; D might be TRBD2 (6 bases). CDR1 is LGHNA and CDR2 is YNFKEQ in the germline V gene. This CDR3 has 15 residues. Between the trimmed V and J ends, which lost 1 base and 0 bases, there was a span of 8 bases. The CDR3 sequence is CASSQAGLSTDTQYF. The CDR3 DNA reads as TGTGCCAGCAGCCAAGCCGGACTAAGCACAGATACGCAGTATTTT.

The chain links TRBV9 to TRBJ2-1; TRBD2 matches at 8 bases. Trimming removed 3 bases from V and 3 bases from J; junction bases left unmatched: 2. Germline assignment: CDR1 SGDLS and CDR2 YYNGEE. This CDR3 has 14 residues. DNA of the CDR3: TGTGCCAGCAGCGCCGGGACTAGCTACAATGAGCAGTTCTTC. Protein product: CASSAGTSYNEQFF.

This clone was seen a few times. V is TRBV19 and J is TRBJ1-1; D may be TRBD1 (6 bases). The V end lost 4 bases, the J end lost 0 bases, and 9 bases lay between the germline ends. This CDR3 has 14 residues. Germline CDR1 LNHDA, CDR2 SQIVND (reference sequence). The DNA for the CDR3 is TGTGCCAGTAGTAGAAACAGGGTGAACACTGAAGCTTTCTTT. Its translation is CASSRNRVNTEAFF.

The rearrangement uses TRBV7-9 and TRBJ2-1; 10 bases line up with TRBD2. This CDR3 has 16 amino acids. CDR1 and CDR2 from the germline V gene are SEHNR and FQNEAQ (reference sequence). V was pared by 5 bases and J by 6 bases, with 10 bases of the junction left unmatched. CDR3 loop: CASSRGSGGIVNEQFF. The CDR3 bases are TGTGCCAGCAGCCGGGGTAGCGGGGGGATCGTCAATGAGCAGTTCTTC.

V usage is TRBV5-5 and J usage is TRBJ2-5, with 10 nucleotides matching TRBD2. The germline CDR1 and CDR2 sequences are SGHKS and YYEKEE (reference sequence). The CDR3 is 15 residues long. Losses at the gene ends were 0 bases for V and 5 bases for J; bases not matched to a gene: 4. The CDR3 DNA sequence: TGTGCCAGCAGCTTGGAGGCTAGCGGGAGTGAGACCCAGTACTTC. This sequence encodes CASSLEASGSETQYF.

J is TRBJ1-6 and V is TRBV27, with D tentatively TRBD1 (6 bases). The CDR3 consists of 14 residues. V shed 4 bases and J shed 7 bases, with 11 bases lying between them. Per germline, CDR1 MNHEY and CDR2 SMNVEV (reference sequence). The CDR3 loop reads CASSSTGSNSPLHF. CDR3 DNA: TGTGCCAGCAGTTCCACAGGGAGCAATTCACCCCTCCACTTT.

V is TRBV19 and J is TRBJ2-7; D might be TRBD1 (5 bases). V was pared by 4 bases and J by 5 bases, with 18 bases between. The CDR3 is 15 residues long. The V gene's germline CDR1 is LNHDA and CDR2 SQIVND (reference sequence). The CDR3 bases are TGTGCCAGTAGTAAGGGGCGTCAGGGCCTGAACGAGCAGTACTTC. Its protein product is CASSKGRQGLNEQYF.

The chain combines TRBV4-1 with TRBJ2-3, with 7 bases that match TRBD2. The CDR3 extends over 16 amino acids. After removal of 0 bases from V and 2 bases from J, the junction contained 5 bases not matched to a gene. Per the germline V gene, CDR1 is MGHRA and CDR2 is YSYEKL. CDR3 nucleotide sequence: TGCGCCAGCAGCCAAGAAGGGCGGGGGACCACAGATACGCAGTATTTT. This gives the protein CASSQEGRGTTDTQYF.